The 10 T cell receptor beta chains below all came from one sample that was sequenced in a study of blood T cell repertoires in COVID-19. Method: immunoSEQ multiplex PCR; TCRdb's copy keeps in-frame clones and lacks some. The repertoire consists of over 150,000 clones, with roughly 83% occurring once and the leading ten covering over 12%. The sample comprised peripheral blood. These receptors all come from a man aged 18 to 29 with active or convalescent COVID-19.

The genes are TRBV3-1 (or the pseudogene TRBV3-2) and TRBJ2-5; D uncertain. The CDR3 is made up of 14 amino acids. Trimming removed 0 bases at V and 7 bases at J, with 12 bases between. The germline V gene encodes CDR1 LGHDT and CDR2 YNNKEL (reference sequence). The CDR3 loop reads CASSQDSTVATQYF. CDR3 sequence (DNA): TGTGCCAGCAGCCAAGATAGTACGGTCGCGACCCAGTACTTC.

The V and J genes are TRBV11-2 and TRBJ2-7; TRBD2 matches at 12 bases. Per the germline V gene, CDR1 is SGHAT and CDR2 is FQNNGV. V dropped 5 bases and J dropped 10; count of bases not matched to a gene: 15. This CDR3 is 16 amino acids long. CDR3 protein: CASSIPTSGGLVEQYF. The CDR3 DNA sequence: TGTGCCAGCAGCATCCCGACTAGCGGGGGACTAGTCGAACAGTACTTC. Using reference TRBV11-2 and TRBJ2-7 for the parts outside the CDR3, the full variable domain is EAGVAQSPRYKIIEKRQSVAFWCNPISGHATLYWYQQILGQGPKLLIQFQNNGVVDDSQLPKDRFSAERLKGVDSTLKIQPAKLEDSAVYLCASSIPTSGGLVEQYFGPGTRLTVT.

This clone was counted a few times. The rearrangement links TRBV7-9 to TRBJ2-7, with TRBD2 identical over 14 bases. Germline trimming cut 5 bases from V and 5 bases from J; bases unmatched to any gene: 5. This CDR3 has 15 residues. CDR1 and CDR2 from the germline V gene are SEHNR and FQNEAQ (reference sequence). CDR3 sequence: CASSPRLAGGHEQYF. In nucleotides, the CDR3 is TGTGCCAGCAGCCCGAGACTAGCGGGAGGGCACGAGCAGTACTTC. Complete variable domain (other parts from reference TRBV7-9 and TRBJ2-7): DTGVSQNPRHKITKRGQNVTFRCDPISEHNRLYWYRQTLGQGPEFLTYFQNEAQLEKSRLLSDRFSAERPKGSFSTLEIQRTEQGDSAMYLCASSPRLAGGHEQYFGPGTRLTVT.

This rearrangement joins TRBV11-2 to TRBJ1-4, with 9 bases aligning to TRBD1. CDR3 size: 17 residues. Germline V CDR1 and CDR2: SGHAT, FQNNGV. V shed 0 bases and J 8 bases; nucleotides not matched to a gene: 10. In DNA form, the CDR3 reads TGTGCCAGCAGCTTAGATCGAGAAGGGACAGGGCAAGAAAAACTGTTTTTT. Its protein is CASSLDREGTGQEKLFF.

CDR3 protein: CASSLIAGGVSEQFF. The CDR3 bases are TGTGCCAGCAGCTTAATAGCGGGAGGGGTTAGTGAGCAGTTCTTC. This sequence joins TRBV7-6 and TRBJ2-1; 11 positions agree with TRBD2. The germline CDR1 and CDR2 sequences are SGHVS and FNYEAQ. The CDR3 loop spans 15 amino acids. The trim removed 2 bases at V and 9 bases at J, leaving 6 bases unmatched.

CDR3 coding DNA: TGTGCCAGTAGTATTAAGGGGGCGGGATACAATGAGCAGTTCTTC. Translation: CASSIKGAGYNEQFF. The rearrangement uses TRBV19 and TRBJ2-1, with D maybe TRBD1 (7 bases). CDR3 size: 15 residues. Trimming removed 3 bases at V and 4 bases at J, with 13 bases between. The germline gives CDR1 LNHDA, CDR2 SQIVND (reference sequence).

The chain joins TRBV4-1 to TRBJ1-3; no clear D. V lost 1 base and J lost 2, with 9 bases in between. Per germline, CDR1 MGHRA and CDR2 YSYEKL. The CDR3 contains 15 residues. Here the CDR3 DNA reads TGCGCCAGCAGCCAAGCTGGACTGCCTGGAAACACCATATATTTT. Residues: CASSQAGLPGNTIYF.

The count of this clone is one. The chain is built from TRBV11-1 and TRBJ1-2, with 7 bases matching TRBD1. The CDR3 is 15 residues long. After removal of 1 base from V and 2 bases from J, the junction contained 4 bases not matched to a gene. The germline V gene encodes CDR1 SGHAT and CDR2 FQDESV (reference sequence). The CDR3, as DNA: TGTGCCAGCAGCTTAGACAGGGGCGCCAACTATGGCTACACCTTC. It is translated as CASSLDRGANYGYTF.

The chain links TRBV6-5 to TRBJ1-2; TRBD1 is a possible D gene (5 bases). CDR3 size: 15 residues. V lost 5 bases, J lost 6 bases, and 19 bases lay in between. The germline CDR1 and CDR2 sequences are MNHEY and SVGAGI. The CDR3 nucleotides read TGTGCCAGCAGTCATCGGGACTGGTGGCTCAATGGCTACACCTTC. This gives the protein CASSHRDWWLNGYTF.

The CDR3 loop reads CASSSRKSGGTFVGTGELFF. CDR3 coding DNA: TGTGCCAGCAGTTCCCGTAAAAGCGGGGGGACGTTTGTTGGCACCGGGGAGCTGTTTTTT. The chain links TRBV27 to TRBJ2-2, with TRBD2 matching 9 bases. The CDR3 has 20 amino acids. V lost 4 bases, J lost 4 bases, and 19 bases stayed unmatched. CDR1 and CDR2 (germline): MNHEY, SMNVEV (reference sequence).